The present T cell receptor beta chain was sequenced within a study of T cell repertoires in cytomegalovirus infection. Study in general: Public TCR beta signatures were indicative of both CMV infection and a matching HLA type.

The CDR3 is made up of 14 amino acids. TCRdb re-called the reads through MiXCR, storing one row per CDR3 protein. Of roughly 860,000 distinct CDR3 sequences listed, approximately 32% are singletons. For this clonotype: Its antigen is unknown. One junction end does not reproduce the germline sequence, and a read error may be involved.

The genes are TRBV5-3 and TRBJ2-5; D gene uncertain. TRBV5-3 is designated an ORF whose function remains uncertain. The sequencing here drew on cultured CD8+ T cells from PBMCs, taken from culture after CMV antigen stimulation. The receptor comes from a human donor in good health (CMV status not recorded). Some clones in this sample may be carry-over from other donors' samples. CDR3 sequence: CASSFLSRKQTQYF. DNA for the CDR3: TGTGCCAGCAGCTTCCTATCTCGCAAGCAGACCCAGTACTTC.